One T cell receptor beta chain is described in this entry. The antigen it binds to is not known. Base quality data are lacking; no much larger clone is found one base away. This sample was included in a study of blood T cell repertoires in COVID-19 (TCRdb year 2020). Background for the entire study: Samples from collaborators originated in the United States, Italy and Spain and spanned both the acute and convalescent phases of COVID-19. The prospective study material was composed of cDNA or gDNA derived from T cells, B-cell-depleted T cells, or PBMCs. The sample metadata nearly always contained a de-identified subject ID, COVID-19 status, age in years and sex. Subjects who had been exposed to COVID-19, were actively infected with it, or had recovered from it provided the deeply sampled blood TCRbeta repertoires that made up the dataset. The samples were drawn from two sources: the first 160 participants of the ongoing ImmuneRACE study, and 1,254 subjects contributed by 6 global collaborators. A freely available public database, intended as a resource for researchers studying the immune response to SARS-CoV-2, is where the repertoires were released. HLA class I and class II types, where available, came from metadata supplied by the sample provider rather than from assay-based typing. Results the study describes overall, beyond this receptor: The quantity of clinical and demographic metadata differed by source and by participant and was supplied without curation.

The collaborating institutions used their own protocols to collect whole blood in K2EDTA tubes. For TCRbeta analysis, collaborator samples were shipped as frozen whole blood, as isolated PBMCs, or as DNA extracted from either sample type. V drops 9 bases and J drops 1 base, leaving 8 bases in between. From the cysteine up to the phenylalanine, the CDR3 has a length of 12 residues. Of the read, only the CDR3 DNA is kept; its 36 bases are in frame from base 1. CDR1 SGHVS and CDR2 FQNEAQ are derived from the germline V gene. TCRbeta CDR3 regions were amplified from genomic DNA by means of the immunoSEQ Assay, a bias-controlled multiplex PCR. In the paper's pipeline: The number of nucleated cells in each sample was estimated by amplification of reference gene primers within the assay. Sequence reads were collapsed and filtered to measure the absolute abundance of every unique TCRbeta CDR3 rearrangement. For each sample, productive Simpson clonality was calculated as the square root of Simpson's diversity index over productive rearrangements. TCRdb took this table from immuneACCESS and kept in-frame rearrangements with V and J called. Such tables lack part of the clones; where checked against another copy, unresolved V genes explain under half of the gap, and the rest is unexplained. The DNA was the basis for D and trimming; V, J and clone size are from that table. This sample comprises about 170,000 clones, roughly nine tenths of them detected only once. The ten biggest clones cover roughly 3.3% of the sample.

The chain is made from TRBV7-8 and TRBJ2-3, with TRBD1 as a weak D call on 5 bases. Material: peripheral blood. The sequence derives from a man aged 70 or older with acute or convalescent COVID-19. The CDR3 is CASRQRTDTQYF. The nucleotides read TGTGCCAGTAGACAGCGCACAGATACGCAGTATTTT.